This entry describes one T cell receptor (beta chain). Its specificity is unknown. V lost 0 bases and J 0 bases, leaving 7 bases between the germline ends. CDR3 size: 15 residues. The germline V gene has CDR1 MNHEY and CDR2 SVGAGI. The sample comes from a study of T cell repertoires in cytomegalovirus infection. Turning to the study itself: Matching HLA type and CMV infection were both indicated by public TCR beta signatures. Study findings and constraints: HLA-C-restricted CMV-specific TCR beta clonotypes were dominant in the ex vivo response. Totalled public TCR beta family frequency picked out people who carried CMV plus the relevant HLA.

TCRdb fed the reads into MiXCR, producing one record per CDR3 protein. The sample carries 250,000 to 300,000 distinct CDR3 sequences, approximately 15% recorded once. The sequenced sample was PBMCs. This TCR was recovered from a human donor in good health (CMV status not recorded). Some clones in this sample may be carry-over from other donors' samples. The rearrangement uses TRBV6-5 and TRBJ2-3, with D possibly being TRBD1 (6 bases). Here the CDR3 DNA reads TGTGCCAGCAGTTACTCGCAGGGGAGCACAGATACGCAGTATTTT. It encodes CASSYSQGSTDTQYF.